The subject of this entry is one T cell receptor (beta chain). Its antigen is unidentified. Full-length variable regions came from constant-region reverse primers plus semi-nested Nested Universal Primer A PCR. TCRdb called the 5' RACE reads again in MiXCR, with one record for every CDR3 protein. The table records about 62,000 distinct CDR3 sequences, around 30% of them present only once. Study conclusions and caveats: Tumor Treg TCRs overlapped most with tumor naive CD4+ cells. The TCR gene usage of tumor memory CD4+ T cells clustered together with blood and lymph node memory CD4+ cells and with lymph node naive CD4+ cells.

Naive CD4+ T cells were purified with Tregs depleted by CD25. V dropped 0 bases and J dropped 7 bases, with 6 bases sitting between them. The CDR3 loop spans 13 amino acids. Looked up from germline, CDR1 is MGHRA and CDR2 is YSYEKL. The receptor comes from a female donor with breast cancer. The sequenced sample consisted of tumor-infiltrating naive CD4+ T cells sorted from the breast tumor. The subset is: naive CD4+ T cells, CD4+CD45RA+CD25-. The chain joins TRBV4-1 to TRBJ1-4, with no clear D. The CDR3, as DNA: TGCGCCAGCAGCCAAGAAAGGAGTGAAAAACTGTTTTTT. This sequence encodes CASSQERSEKLFF.